Each of the 13 T cell receptor beta chains below was sequenced from the same sample in a study of blood T cell repertoires in COVID-19. The repertoire was sequenced with immunoSEQ multiplex PCR; TCRdb's copy has only in-frame clones and lacks some. The sample shows approximately 220,000 clones, about 86% of them seen only once. The sample comprised peripheral blood. These TCRs come from a woman between 50 and 59 years old with acute or convalescent COVID-19.

The rearrangement joins TRBV6-2 or TRBV6-3 to TRBJ2-3; 12 bases are shared with TRBD2. Germline trimming cut 0 bases from V and 7 bases from J; bases unmatched to any gene: 11. CDR3 length equals 18 residues. Germline loops: CDR1 MNHEY, CDR2 SVGEGT. This CDR3 is CASSYSGTSGYDDHTQYF. The CDR3 DNA reads as TGTGCCAGCAGTTACTCGGGGACTAGCGGGTACGACGATCATACGCAGTATTTT.

The J gene is TRBJ2-3, the V gene TRBV18; 13 nucleotides align to TRBD2. The CDR3 covers 16 residues. Unmatched junction bases numbered 5, after V lost 4 bases and J lost 4 bases. CDR1 and CDR2 from the germline V gene are KGHSH and LQKENI. The CDR3 DNA reads as TGTGCCAGCTCACGGACTAGCGGGAGCAACGCAGATACGCAGTATTTT. Protein sequence: CASSRTSGSNADTQYF.

J is TRBJ1-1 and V is TRBV18; 10 bases fit TRBD1. With V trimmed by 2 bases and J by 1 base, 7 bases remained unmatched. The CDR3 has 17 amino acids. The germline V gene encodes CDR1 KGHSH and CDR2 LQKENI. CDR3 sequence: CASSPRTGGSSNTEAFF. In DNA, the CDR3 is TGTGCCAGCTCACCAAGGACAGGGGGGTCTTCGAACACTGAAGCTTTCTTT.

The CDR3 loop is CASSTASGGNYEQYF. For the CDR3, the DNA is TGTGCCAGCAGCACAGCTTCGGGGGGGAACTACGAGCAGTACTTC. The chain employs TRBV5-4 and TRBJ2-7; 8 bases align to TRBD2. CDR3 size: 15 residues. The junction had 9 bases not matched to a gene; V was cut back by 4 bases and J by 3 bases. In germline, CDR1 is SGHNT, CDR2 YYREEE (reference sequence).

This chain joins TRBV21-1 and TRBJ2-7; the DNA was not used to check the table's D call, TRBD2. TRBV21-1 is tagged as a pseudogene. CDR3 length: 18 residues. This chain's CDR3 is CASSKWGTSGSRGGEQYF. Written as DNA, the CDR3 is TGTGCCAGCAGCAAATGGGGGACTAGCGGGAGCAGAGGAGGCGAGCAGTACTTC.

The rearrangement uses TRBV19 and TRBJ1-1; 9 bases agree with TRBD1. CDR1 and CDR2 from the germline V gene are LNHDA and SQIVND (reference sequence). Trimming cost V 7 bases and J 1 base; bases outside gene matches: 7. The CDR3 consists of 15 residues. The DNA for the CDR3 is TGTGCCAGTATCCCTAGGACAGGGGCGAACACTGAAGCTTTCTTT. This sequence encodes CASIPRTGANTEAFF.

This chain connects TRBV6-1 to TRBJ1-1, with D unresolved. V was cut by 5 bases and J by 0 bases, with 10 bases left in between. The CDR3 length is 14 residues. In germline, CDR1 is MNHNS, CDR2 SASEGT. In nucleotides, the CDR3 is TGTGCCAGCAGTTCCGGCGGCATGAACACTGAAGCTTTCTTT. Translation gives CASSSGGMNTEAFF.

The chain carries TRBV5-1 and TRBJ2-7, with D perhaps matching TRBD2 (5 bases). With 0 bases removed from V and 4 bases from J, the gap between germline ends came to 14 bases. The V gene's germline CDR1 is SGHRS and CDR2 YFSETQ. There are 15 residues in the CDR3. The CDR3 sequence: CASSLDVSANYEQYF. The CDR3 nucleotides are TGCGCCAGCAGCTTGGACGTTAGCGCAAATTACGAGCAGTACTTC. The variable domain in full, completed from reference TRBV5-1 and TRBJ2-7, reads KAGVTQTPRYLIKTRGQQVTLSCSPISGHRSVSWYQQTPGQGLQFLFEYFSETQRNKGNFPGRFSGRQFSNSRSEMNVSTLELGDSALYLCASSLDVSANYEQYFGPGTRLTVT.

This sequence joins TRBV4-3 and TRBJ2-5, with D maybe TRBD2 (5 bases). The germline V gene encodes CDR1 LGHNA and CDR2 YSLEER. Trimming took 4 bases from V and 7 from J, leaving 28 bases between them. The CDR3 length is 18 residues. The CDR3 is CASSPERGAQGKSRTQYF. CDR3 sequence (DNA): TGCGCCAGCAGCCCCGAACGGGGAGCACAAGGGAAGTCGCGGACCCAGTACTTC.

The V call is TRBV11-3, the J call TRBJ2-1; D perhaps matches TRBD2 (5 bases). Germline values: CDR1 SGHNT, CDR2 YENEEA. V gave up 3 bases and J gave up 5 bases, with 14 bases separating them. The length of the CDR3 is 15 residues. The CDR3 loop reads CASSFSDAGDNEQFF. CDR3 DNA: TGTGCCAGCAGCTTTAGCGACGCTGGGGACAATGAGCAGTTCTTC.

The CDR3 region has the DNA TGTGCCAGCAGCTCCCGGACTAGCGGGAAGAGGGAGACCCAGTACTTC. Translating gives CASSSRTSGKRETQYF. V and J are TRBV5-8 and TRBJ2-5, with 12 bases matching TRBD2. In germline, CDR1 is SGHTS, CDR2 YDEGEE. Losses at the gene ends were 3 bases for V and 5 bases for J; bases not matched to a gene: 8. The CDR3 length is 16 residues.

The V call is TRBV7-8, the J call TRBJ1-3; D may be TRBD1 (6 bases). The CDR3 runs to 17 residues. V dropped 5 bases and J dropped 0 bases, with 17 bases sitting between them. Germline lookup yields CDR1 SGHVS and CDR2 FQNEAQ. The DNA of the CDR3 is TGTGCCAGCAGCCCGGACAGAATGAGGTACTCTGGAAACACCATATATTTT. Its protein is CASSPDRMRYSGNTIYF.

This clone is a singleton in its sample. CDR3 sequence reads: CASSWTAFYGYTF. The CDR3 nucleotides read TGCGCCAGCAGTTGGACAGCATTCTATGGCTACACCTTC. The chain has TRBV5-1 and TRBJ1-2, with a possible D match to TRBD1 (6 bases). CDR1 is SGHRS and CDR2 is YFSETQ in the germline V gene. V was trimmed by 5 bases and J by 4 bases, leaving 12 bases between them. This CDR3 spans 13 amino acids. The full variable domain, its missing parts supplied by reference TRBV5-1 and TRBJ1-2, is KAGVTQTPRYLIKTRGQQVTLSCSPISGHRSVSWYQQTPGQGLQFLFEYFSETQRNKGNFPGRFSGRQFSNSRSEMNVSTLELGDSALYLCASSWTAFYGYTFGSGTRLTVV.